This note documents a single T cell receptor beta chain sequence. Its antigen is as yet unknown. These data originate in a study of cytomegalovirus exposure and HLA in healthy donors. PCR primers comprised 60 Vbeta and 13 Jbeta primers. The table came from immunoSEQ multiplex PCR; TCRdb's copy has only in-frame clones and leaves some out. The sample shows around 150,000 clones, around three quarters of them seen only once. There are 12 residues in the CDR3. The ends were cut back, 4 bases at V and 3 bases at J, with 8 bases in the middle. Germline V gene data show CDR1 as SGHKS and CDR2 as YYEKEE (reference sequence). Study outcomes and limitations: A missense variant in DCLRE1C was later tied to TCR beta V- and J-gene trimming. Later analysis suggested most CMV-associated TCR beta chains were HLA-restricted. According to the study, around 150 TCR beta chains were cytomegalovirus-associated. Later analysis revealed greater clonal expansion in HLA-associated TCR beta chains than in equally common others.

The origin of this receptor is a man under 40 in good health and CMV-seronegative. Sequenced input: PBMCs. This chain links TRBV5-5 with TRBJ2-7; TRBD2 might be the D (5 bases). The CDR3: CASSLGNYEQYF. CDR3 nucleotides: TGTGCCAGCAGCCTCGGGAACTACGAGCAGTACTTC.